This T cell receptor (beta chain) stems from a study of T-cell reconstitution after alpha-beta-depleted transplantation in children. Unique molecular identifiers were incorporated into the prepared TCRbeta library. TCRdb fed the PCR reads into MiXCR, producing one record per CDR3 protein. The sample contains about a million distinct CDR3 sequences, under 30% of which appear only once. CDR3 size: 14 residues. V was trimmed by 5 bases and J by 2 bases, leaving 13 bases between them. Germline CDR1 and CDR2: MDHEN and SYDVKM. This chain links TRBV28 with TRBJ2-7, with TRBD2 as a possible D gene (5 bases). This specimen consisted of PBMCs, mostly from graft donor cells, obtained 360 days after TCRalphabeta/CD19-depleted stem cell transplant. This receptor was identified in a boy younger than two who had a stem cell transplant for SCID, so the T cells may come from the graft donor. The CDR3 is CASSPPLGAYEQYF. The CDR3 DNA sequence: TGTGCCAGCAGTCCTCCTTTGGGAGCCTACGAGCAGTACTTC.